Here is one TCR beta chain with its context. The sample is drawn from a study of blood T cell repertoires in COVID-19. The protocol was immunoSEQ multiplex PCR, while the TCRdb copy is restricted to in-frame clones and leaves out a portion. The sample lists about 380,000 clones; roughly 85% were seen once. CDR3 length: 12 amino acids. Trimming removed 6 bases at V and 2 bases at J, with 4 bases between. The chain employs TRBV12-3 or TRBV12-4 and TRBJ2-2; no definite D call. This receptor was identified in a woman aged 18 to 35 with acute or convalescent COVID-19. The specimen was peripheral blood. The CDR3 nucleotides read TGTGCCAGCAGACTAAACACCGGGGAGCTGTTTTTT. Amino acids: CASRLNTGELFF.